This record covers a single T cell receptor beta chain. This clone was seen a single time. This receptor's antigen is unknown. Base qualities are not recorded, but no much larger clone differs from it by a single base. From the cysteine through the phenylalanine, the CDR3 covers 15 amino acids. Only the CDR3 portion is preserved as DNA: 45 bases, with reading frame beginning at the first base. Trimmed from V: 6 bases; trimmed from J: 0 bases; junction bases lacking a gene match: 4. Reading the germline V gene (reference sequence) gives CDR1 MNHEY and CDR2 SMNVEV. This entry is derived from a study of blood T cell repertoires in COVID-19 (dated by TCRdb to about 2020). At the level of the whole study: Collaborator samples came from the United States, Italy and Spain and covered acute and convalescent phases of COVID-19. The material from the prospective study consisted of cDNA or gDNA derived from T cells, B-cell-depleted T cells, or PBMCs. The dataset comprised deeply sampled blood TCRbeta repertoires from subjects exposed to, actively infected with, or recovered from COVID-19. A freely available public database, intended as a resource for researchers studying the immune response to SARS-CoV-2, is where the repertoires were released. Samples came from the ongoing ImmuneRACE study (first 160 participants) plus 1,254 subjects from 6 global collaborators. The sample metadata nearly always contained a de-identified subject ID, COVID-19 status, age in years and sex. HLA class I and class II types, where available, came from metadata supplied by the sample provider rather than from assay-based typing. On the study overall, not on this receptor specifically: The amount of clinical and demographic metadata varied by source and participant and was provided uncurated.

The immunoSEQ Assay, a bias-controlled multiplex PCR, was used to amplify TCRbeta CDR3 regions from genomic DNA. On the authors' methods: Nucleated cell counts per sample were estimated from amplification of reference gene primers within the assay. To quantify the absolute abundance of each unique TCRbeta CDR3 rearrangement, sequence reads were collapsed and filtered. Productive Simpson clonality was computed per sample as the square root of Simpson's diversity index over productive rearrangements. TCRdb took this table from immuneACCESS and kept in-frame rearrangements with V and J called. Such tables lack part of the clones; where checked against another copy, unresolved V genes explain under half of the gap, and the rest is unexplained. V, J and clone size were drawn from that table, and D and trimming were deduced from the DNA. For this sample the table gives fewer than 350,000 clones, of which around 85% were detected only once. The ten largest clones add up to roughly 4.2% of the sample.

Participants in the prospective study were enrolled through a virtual design, were aged roughly 18 to 95 years, and lived in roughly 26 United States geographic areas. Cohort assignment in the prospective study relied on participant-reported clinical history from a screening survey and a study questionnaire. In the prospective study, mobile phlebotomists collected whole blood, serum and a nasopharyngeal or oropharyngeal swab from each participant. Participants in the prospective study had the option to provide additional blood draws and questionnaires over a 2-month period. Before DNA extraction, blood samples from the prospective study were shipped at room temperature or frozen.

The source is a woman between 40 and 55 years old with acute COVID-19. Sequences were obtained from PBMCs or T cells enriched from blood (not recorded which). Here the chain combines TRBV27 and TRBJ2-3; TRBD2 fits 9 bases in the junction. The DNA sequence follows: TGTGCCAGCAGCCACCTAGCGGGGAGCACAGATACGCAGTATTTT. This encodes CASSHLAGSTDTQYF.